The 17 T cell receptor beta chains reported below all come from one sample, sequenced in a study of read filtering for tumor transcriptome and immune sequencing. From around 440 ng of RNA, a library with molecular barcoded alpha/delta and beta/gamma adaptors was made. TCRdb recomputed calls from the reads with MiXCR, one row per CDR3 protein. The table has more than 30,000 distinct CDR3 sequences, less than 20% seen once. Sequences were obtained from a population of CD138-negative cells sorted from bone marrow. These receptors came from a donor over 35 with multiple myeloma.

This clonotype occurred many times. Here the CDR3 reads CASSMTSPRVSYEQYF. CDR3 nucleotide sequence: TGCGCCAGCAGCATGACTAGCCCTCGGGTGTCCTACGAGCAGTACTTC. This rearrangement joins TRBV5-1 to TRBJ2-7; 7 positions agree with TRBD2. J was trimmed by 1 base and V by 4 bases; bases with no gene match: 11. CDR3 size: 16 residues. The germline V gene encodes CDR1 SGHRS and CDR2 YFSETQ.

In its sample, this clonotype is medium-sized. This rearrangement joins TRBV5-1 to TRBJ2-1; possible D gene TRBD2, 5 bases. V lost 6 bases, J lost 3 bases, and 10 bases lay in between. Germline values: CDR1 SGHRS, CDR2 YFSETQ. This CDR3 contains 13 residues. The CDR3 sequence: CASKPGGYNEQFF. The CDR3 DNA sequence: TGCGCCAGCAAACCTGGAGGCTACAATGAGCAGTTCTTC. The full variable domain, completed using reference TRBV5-1 and TRBJ2-1, is KAGVTQTPRYLIKTRGQQVTLSCSPISGHRSVSWYQQTPGQGLQFLFEYFSETQRNKGNFPGRFSGRQFSNSRSEMNVSTLELGDSALYLCASKPGGYNEQFFGPGTRLTVL.

With respect to this clonotype: With a much larger clone just one base away, this may be a read error. This CDR3 fails to terminate in the conserved phenylalanine or tryptophan, so it likely reflects a read error. The chain links TRBV6-2 or TRBV6-3 to TRBJ2-5, with D perhaps TRBD1 (5 bases). The CDR3 covers 15 residues. Germline V gene sequence: CDR1 MNHEY, CDR2 SVGEGT. Deletions cut 5 bases from V and 2 bases from J, with 15 bases between. CDR3 sequence (DNA): TGTGCCAGCAGTATCCACCTGACAGCACAAGAGACCCAGTACTCC. This gives the protein CASSIHLTAQETQYS.

This clonotype occurred a few times. The chain couples TRBV6-1 to TRBJ1-5, with a possible D match to TRBD1 (5 bases). V was trimmed by 8 bases and J by 2 bases, leaving 19 bases between them. Germline assignment: CDR1 MNHNS and CDR2 SASEGT. The CDR3 sequence is 16 residues long. The CDR3 region is CASGALVYDGNQPQHF. CDR3 bases: TGTGCCAGCGGGGCGTTAGTTTACGATGGCAATCAGCCCCAGCATTTT.

This clonotype was seen repeatedly, ten times or more. This chain joins TRBV6-1 and TRBJ2-7; D is possibly TRBD1 (6 bases). The germline CDR1 and CDR2 sequences are MNHNS and SASEGT. The CDR3 is 13 residues long. Trimming took off 2 bases at V and 6 bases at J, with 11 bases between the two ends. CDR3 DNA: TGTGCCAGCAGTGAAACAGGGTTGATCGAGCAGTACTTC. Its translation: CASSETGLIEQYF.

Many counts were recorded for this clonotype. The DNA of the CDR3 is TGCAGTGCTAGGGCCTACACCTACGAGCAGTACTTC. It is translated as CSARAYTYEQYF. The chain joins TRBV20-1 to TRBJ2-7, with unresolved D. This CDR3 is built from 12 residues. CDR1 is DFQATT, CDR2 SNEGSKA, per germline (reference sequence). Trimming took off 3 bases at V and 2 bases at J, with 8 bases between the two ends.

The sample holds many counts of this clonotype. The rearrangement uses TRBV20-1 and TRBJ2-1, with 9 bases lining up with TRBD2. The CDR3 has 14 residues. The V gene end was trimmed by 5 bases and the J gene end by 7 bases; junction bases not matched to a gene: 9. Germline V CDR1 and CDR2: DFQATT, SNEGSKA (reference sequence). The CDR3 protein is CSAGFGGRVNEQFF. The CDR3 nucleotides are TGCAGTGCTGGGTTTGGCGGGAGGGTAAATGAGCAGTTCTTC.

This clonotype was observed at least ten times. The chain employs TRBV28 and TRBJ2-7; TRBD2 matches 14 bases. Trimming cost V 4 bases and J 1 base; bases outside gene matches: 12. The CDR3 is made up of 19 amino acids. Germline loops: CDR1 MDHEN, CDR2 SYDVKM. In nucleotides, the CDR3 is TGTGCCAGCAGTTCCACTGTCGCGGGACTAGCGGGAGAGTCCTACGAGCAGTACTTC. Translation gives CASSSTVAGLAGESYEQYF.

This clonotype showed up many times. CDR3 nucleotides: TGTGCCAGCAGCTTACAAAGGGAAGAGACCCAGTACTTC. This gives the protein CASSLQREETQYF. This rearrangement joins TRBV5-4 to TRBJ2-5; D is unclear. Germline V CDR1 and CDR2: SGHNT, YYREEE (reference sequence). Trimming shortened V by 2 bases and J by 3 bases, and 8 bases separated the two germline ends. This CDR3 is built from 13 residues.

This clonotype was seen ten or more times. The chain is built from TRBV6-6 and TRBJ2-5; D may be TRBD1 or TRBD2 (5 bases each). This CDR3 is built from 14 residues. Trimming stripped 2 bases from V and 4 bases from J, with 11 bases between. Germline V gene data show CDR1 as MNHNY and CDR2 as SVGAGI (reference sequence). The CDR3 region has the DNA TGTGCCAGCAGTTACGACGGGACCCGAGAGACCCAGTACTTC. Protein sequence: CASSYDGTRETQYF.

This clonotype appeared many times. This chain connects TRBV20-1 to TRBJ2-5; no reliable D call. Germline lookup yields CDR1 DFQATT and CDR2 SNEGSKA (reference sequence). This CDR3 contains 12 residues. Trimming took 3 bases from V and 1 from J, leaving 6 bases between them. The CDR3 DNA reads as TGCAGTGCTAGGTTATTCCAAGAGACCCAGTACTTC. It is translated as CSARLFQETQYF.

The table lists this clonotype with many counts. The chain recombines TRBV5-1 with TRBJ2-5; perhaps D is TRBD1 or TRBD2 (5 bases each). This CDR3 contains 15 residues. Germline CDR1 reads SGHRS; CDR2 reads YFSETQ. V lost 5 bases, J lost 5 bases, and 19 bases lay in between. CDR3: CASSSGLDRSETQYF. Written as DNA, the CDR3 is TGCGCCAGCAGTTCTGGACTTGACAGATCGGAGACCCAGTACTTC.

The chain uses TRBV2 and TRBJ1-4; D is unresolved. Trimming took off 3 bases at V and 8 bases at J, with 13 bases between the two ends. CDR1 and CDR2 from the germline V gene are SNHLY and FYNNEI. The CDR3 consists of 14 residues. CDR3 in amino acids: CASSDPQTSEKLFF. In DNA, the CDR3 is TGTGCCAGCAGTGACCCCCAGACTTCCGAAAAACTGTTTTTT. Full variable domain (missing parts from reference TRBV2 and TRBJ1-4): EPEVTQTPSHQVTQMGQEVILRCVPISNHLYFYWYRQILGQKVEFLVSFYNNEISEKSEIFDDQFSVERPDGSNFTLKIRSTKLEDSAMYFCASSDPQTSEKLFFGSGTQLSVL.

This clonotype has a count of ten or more. The CDR3 DNA reads as TGCGCCAGCAGCCCCGGATATGAGCAGTTCTTC. Residues: CASSPGYEQFF. The J gene is TRBJ2-1, the V gene TRBV5-1; D ambiguous. The ends were cut back, 4 bases at V and 8 bases at J, with 7 bases in the middle. This CDR3 contains 11 residues. Germline V gene sequence: CDR1 SGHRS, CDR2 YFSETQ. Full variable domain (outside the CDR3, taken from reference TRBV5-1 and TRBJ2-1): KAGVTQTPRYLIKTRGQQVTLSCSPISGHRSVSWYQQTPGQGLQFLFEYFSETQRNKGNFPGRFSGRQFSNSRSEMNVSTLELGDSALYLCASSPGYEQFFGPGTRLTVL.

This clonotype was recorded at least ten times. Here the CDR3 DNA reads TGCGCCAGCAGCCACTTGGGGATCCGAGGGGGGATGGCCCAGCATTTT. Its translation: CASSHLGIRGGMAQHF. The V call is TRBV4-1, the J call TRBJ1-5; D perhaps matches TRBD1 (6 bases). Germline V CDR1 and CDR2: MGHRA, YSYEKL. This CDR3 has 16 amino acids. With 3 bases removed from V and 11 bases from J, the gap between germline ends came to 23 bases.

About this clonotype itself: It is likely a read error, because the conserved phenylalanine at the end of the CDR3 is missing. The rearrangement uses TRBV6-1 and TRBJ1-1, with 7 bases lining up with TRBD1. This CDR3 has 13 residues. Germline CDR1 and CDR2: MNHNS and SASEGT. The CDR3, as DNA: TGTGCCGGCAGTGAAGGACAGGTGGGCGAAGCTTTCTAT. Translated, it gives CAGSEGQVGEAFY.

This clonotype came up many times. This chain links TRBV12-3 or TRBV12-4 with TRBJ2-6, with TRBD1 as a possible D gene (5 bases). This CDR3 contains 17 residues. V lost 5 bases and J 4 bases, leaving 18 bases between the germline ends. CDR3 DNA: TGTGCCAGCAGTAGGCCCCGGCCAGGGTCAGGGGCCAACGTCCTGACTTTC. Its protein product is CASSRPRPGSGANVLTF.